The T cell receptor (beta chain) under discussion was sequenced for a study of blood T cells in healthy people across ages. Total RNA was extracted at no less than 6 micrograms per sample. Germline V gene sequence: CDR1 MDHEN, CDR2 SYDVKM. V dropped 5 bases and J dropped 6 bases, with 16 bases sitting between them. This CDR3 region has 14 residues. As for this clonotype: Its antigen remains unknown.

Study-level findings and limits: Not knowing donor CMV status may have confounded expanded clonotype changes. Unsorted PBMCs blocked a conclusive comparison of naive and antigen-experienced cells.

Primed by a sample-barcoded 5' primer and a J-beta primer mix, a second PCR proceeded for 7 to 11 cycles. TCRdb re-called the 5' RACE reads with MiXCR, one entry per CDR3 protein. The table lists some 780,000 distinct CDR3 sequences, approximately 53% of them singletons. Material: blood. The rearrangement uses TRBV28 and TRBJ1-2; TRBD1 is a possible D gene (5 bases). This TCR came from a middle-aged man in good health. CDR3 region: CASSGIGTGHGYTF. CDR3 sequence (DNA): TGTGCCAGCAGTGGGATAGGGACTGGGCATGGCTACACCTTC.